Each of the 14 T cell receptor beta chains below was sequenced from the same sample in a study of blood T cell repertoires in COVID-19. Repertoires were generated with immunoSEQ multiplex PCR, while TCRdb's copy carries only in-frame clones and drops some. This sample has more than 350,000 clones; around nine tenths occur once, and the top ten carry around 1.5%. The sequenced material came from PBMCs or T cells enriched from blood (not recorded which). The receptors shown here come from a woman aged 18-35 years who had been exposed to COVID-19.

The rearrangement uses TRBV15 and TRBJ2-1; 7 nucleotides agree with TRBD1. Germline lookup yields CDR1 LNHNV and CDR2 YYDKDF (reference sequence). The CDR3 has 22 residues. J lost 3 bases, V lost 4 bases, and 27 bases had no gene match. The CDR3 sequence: CATSIQGGARGRTRPNYNEQFF. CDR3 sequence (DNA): TGTGCCACCAGCATCCAAGGGGGAGCGAGGGGGCGAACCCGTCCCAACTACAATGAGCAGTTCTTC. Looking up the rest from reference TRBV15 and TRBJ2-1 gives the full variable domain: DAMVIQNPRYQVTQFGKPVTLSCSQTLNHNVMYWYQQKSSQAPKLLFHYYDKDFNNEADTPDNFQSRRPNTSFCFLDIRSPGLGDTAMYLCATSIQGGARGRTRPNYNEQFFGPGTRLTVL.

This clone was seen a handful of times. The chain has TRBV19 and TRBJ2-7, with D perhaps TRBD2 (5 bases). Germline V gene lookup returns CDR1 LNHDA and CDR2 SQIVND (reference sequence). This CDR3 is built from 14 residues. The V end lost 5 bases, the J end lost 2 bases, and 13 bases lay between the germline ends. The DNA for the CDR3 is TGTGCCAGTAGTGGGTCTAGCTCGGCCTACGAGCAGTACTTC. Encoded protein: CASSGSSSAYEQYF.

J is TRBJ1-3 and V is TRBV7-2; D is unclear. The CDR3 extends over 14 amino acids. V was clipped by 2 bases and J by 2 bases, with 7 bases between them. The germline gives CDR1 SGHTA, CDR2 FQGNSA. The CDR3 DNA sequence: TGTGCCAGCAGCTTATCGCGTGCTGGAAACACCATATATTTT. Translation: CASSLSRAGNTIYF.

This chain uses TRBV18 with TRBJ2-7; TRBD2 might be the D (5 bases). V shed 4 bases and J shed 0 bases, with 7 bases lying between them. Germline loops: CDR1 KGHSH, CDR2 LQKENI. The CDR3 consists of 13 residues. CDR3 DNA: TGTGCCAGCTCACGCCGGGACTCCTACGAGCAGTACTTC. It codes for CASSRRDSYEQYF.

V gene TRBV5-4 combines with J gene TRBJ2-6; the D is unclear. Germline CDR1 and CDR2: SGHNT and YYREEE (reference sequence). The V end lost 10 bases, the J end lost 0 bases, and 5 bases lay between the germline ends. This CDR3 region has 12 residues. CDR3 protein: CAGRSGANVLTF. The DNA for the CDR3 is TGTGCCGGCCGCTCTGGGGCCAACGTCCTGACTTTC. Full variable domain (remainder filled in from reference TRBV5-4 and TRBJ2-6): ETGVTQSPTHLIKTRGQQVTLRCSSQSGHNTVSWYQQALGQGPQFIFQYYREEENGRGNFPPRFSGLQFPNYSSELNVNALELDDSALYLCAGRSGANVLTFGAGSRLTVL.

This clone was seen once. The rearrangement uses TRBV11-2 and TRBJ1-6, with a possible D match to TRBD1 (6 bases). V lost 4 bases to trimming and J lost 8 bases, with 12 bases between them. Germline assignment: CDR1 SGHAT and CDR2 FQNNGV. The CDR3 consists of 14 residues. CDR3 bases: TGTGCCAGCAGCTCAACAGGGCCCGATTCACCCCTCCACTTT. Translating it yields CASSSTGPDSPLHF. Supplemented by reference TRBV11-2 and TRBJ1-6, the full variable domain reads EAGVAQSPRYKIIEKRQSVAFWCNPISGHATLYWYQQILGQGPKLLIQFQNNGVVDDSQLPKDRFSAERLKGVDSTLKIQPAKLEDSAVYLCASSSTGPDSPLHFGNGTRLTVT.

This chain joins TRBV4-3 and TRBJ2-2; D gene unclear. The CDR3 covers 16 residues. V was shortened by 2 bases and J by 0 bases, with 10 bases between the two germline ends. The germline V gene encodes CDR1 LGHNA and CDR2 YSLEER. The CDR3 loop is CASSQPTPPNTGELFF. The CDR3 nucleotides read TGCGCCAGCAGCCAACCGACACCCCCGAACACCGGGGAGCTGTTTTTT.

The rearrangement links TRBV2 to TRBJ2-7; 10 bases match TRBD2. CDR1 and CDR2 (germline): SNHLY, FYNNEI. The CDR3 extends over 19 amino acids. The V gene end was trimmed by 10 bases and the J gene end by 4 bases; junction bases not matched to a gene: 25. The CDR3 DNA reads TGTGCCATCCGATCTTCTGGGGAGAGGCTAGCGGGAGAATTATACGAGCAGTACTTC. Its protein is CAIRSSGERLAGELYEQYF.

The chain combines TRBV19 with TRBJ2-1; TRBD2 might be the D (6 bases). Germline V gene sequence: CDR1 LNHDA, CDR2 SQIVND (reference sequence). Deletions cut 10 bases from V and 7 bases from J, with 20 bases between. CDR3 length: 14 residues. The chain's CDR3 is CATLKSEGGNEQFF. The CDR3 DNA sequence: TGTGCCACCCTAAAGTCGGAGGGTGGGAATGAGCAGTTCTTC. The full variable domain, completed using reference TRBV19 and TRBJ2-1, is DGGITQSPKYLFRKEGQNVTLSCEQNLNHDAMYWYRQDPGQGLRLIYYSQIVNDFQKGDIAEGYSVSREKKESFPLTVTSAQKNPTAFYLCATLKSEGGNEQFFGPGTRLTVL.

The CDR3 is CASSQDSRWETSGVDEQYF. The DNA for the CDR3 is TGCGCCAGCAGCCAAGATTCTAGGTGGGAGACTAGCGGGGTCGATGAGCAGTACTTC. The rearrangement links TRBV4-3 to TRBJ2-7, with 11 positions matching TRBD2. In germline, CDR1 is LGHNA, CDR2 YSLEER. This CDR3 is 19 amino acids long. The trim removed 0 bases at V and 7 bases at J, leaving 17 bases unmatched.

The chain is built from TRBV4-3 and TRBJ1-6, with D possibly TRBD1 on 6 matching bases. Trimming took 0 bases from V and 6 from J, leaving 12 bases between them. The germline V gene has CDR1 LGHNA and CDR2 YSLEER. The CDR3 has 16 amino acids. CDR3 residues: CASSQDLRGPNSPLHF. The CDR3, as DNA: TGCGCCAGCAGCCAAGATCTCAGGGGCCCTAATTCACCCCTCCACTTT.

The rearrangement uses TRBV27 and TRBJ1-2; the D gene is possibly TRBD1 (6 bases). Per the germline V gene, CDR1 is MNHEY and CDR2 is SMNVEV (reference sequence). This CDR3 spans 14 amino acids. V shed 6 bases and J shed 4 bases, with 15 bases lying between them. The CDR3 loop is CASSDRPLGYGYTF. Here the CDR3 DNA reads TGTGCCAGCAGCGACAGGCCTTTGGGCTATGGCTACACCTTC.

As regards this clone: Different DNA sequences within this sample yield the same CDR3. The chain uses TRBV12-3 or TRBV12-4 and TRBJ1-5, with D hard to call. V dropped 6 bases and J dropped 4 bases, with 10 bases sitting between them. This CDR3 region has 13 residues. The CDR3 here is CASSLTGNQPQHF. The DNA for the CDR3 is TGTGCCAGCAGCCTAACGGGGAATCAGCCCCAGCATTTT.

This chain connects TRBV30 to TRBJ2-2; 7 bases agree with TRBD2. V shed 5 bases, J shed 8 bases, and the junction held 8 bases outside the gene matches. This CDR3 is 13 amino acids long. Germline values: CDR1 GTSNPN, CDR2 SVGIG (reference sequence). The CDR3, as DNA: TGTGCCTGGGGAGGGAGGGCGGCTGGGGAGCTGTTTTTT. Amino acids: CAWGGRAAGELFF.